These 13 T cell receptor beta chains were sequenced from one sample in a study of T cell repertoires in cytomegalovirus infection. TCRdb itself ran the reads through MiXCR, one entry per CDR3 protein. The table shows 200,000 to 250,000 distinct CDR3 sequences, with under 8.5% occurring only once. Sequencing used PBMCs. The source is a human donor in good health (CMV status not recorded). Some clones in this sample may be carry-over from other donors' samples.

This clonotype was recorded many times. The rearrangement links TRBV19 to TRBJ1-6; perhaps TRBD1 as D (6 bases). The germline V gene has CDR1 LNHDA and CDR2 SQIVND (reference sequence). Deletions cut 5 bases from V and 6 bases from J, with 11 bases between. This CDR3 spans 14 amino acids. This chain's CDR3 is CASSLQGRNSPLHF. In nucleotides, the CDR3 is TGTGCCAGTAGTCTACAGGGACGTAATTCACCCCTCCACTTT.

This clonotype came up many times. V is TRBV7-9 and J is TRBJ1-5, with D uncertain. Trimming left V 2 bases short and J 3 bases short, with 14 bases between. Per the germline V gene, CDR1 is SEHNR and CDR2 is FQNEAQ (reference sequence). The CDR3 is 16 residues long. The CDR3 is CASSLNRGVVNQPQHF. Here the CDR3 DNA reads TGTGCCAGCAGCTTAAATCGAGGAGTAGTCAATCAGCCCCAGCATTTT.

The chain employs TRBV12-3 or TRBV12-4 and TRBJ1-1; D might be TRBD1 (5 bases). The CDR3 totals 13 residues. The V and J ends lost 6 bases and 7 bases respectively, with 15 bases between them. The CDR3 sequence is CASRPQGLGEAFF. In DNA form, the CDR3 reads TGTGCCAGCAGGCCTCAGGGACTAGGTGAAGCTTTCTTT.

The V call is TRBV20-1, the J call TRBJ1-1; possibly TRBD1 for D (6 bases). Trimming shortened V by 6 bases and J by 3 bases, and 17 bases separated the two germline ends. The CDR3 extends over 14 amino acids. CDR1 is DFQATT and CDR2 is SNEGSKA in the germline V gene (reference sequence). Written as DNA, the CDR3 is TGCAGTGCAAGAAATACAGGGAACTACACTGAAGCTTTCTTT. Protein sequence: CSARNTGNYTEAFF.

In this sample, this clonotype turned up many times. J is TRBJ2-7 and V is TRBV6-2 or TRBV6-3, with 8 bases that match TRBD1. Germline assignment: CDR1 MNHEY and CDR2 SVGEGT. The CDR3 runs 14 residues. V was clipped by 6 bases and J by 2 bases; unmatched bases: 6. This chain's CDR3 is CASSPEQGAYEQYF. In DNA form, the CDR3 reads TGTGCCAGCAGCCCCGAACAGGGGGCCTACGAGCAGTACTTC.

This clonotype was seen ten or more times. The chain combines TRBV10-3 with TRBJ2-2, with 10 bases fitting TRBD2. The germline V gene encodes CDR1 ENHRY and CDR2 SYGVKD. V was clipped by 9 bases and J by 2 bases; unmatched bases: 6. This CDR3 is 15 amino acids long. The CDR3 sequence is CAIQSGGANTGELFF. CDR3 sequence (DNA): TGTGCCATACAAAGCGGGGGGGCCAACACCGGGGAGCTGTTTTTT.

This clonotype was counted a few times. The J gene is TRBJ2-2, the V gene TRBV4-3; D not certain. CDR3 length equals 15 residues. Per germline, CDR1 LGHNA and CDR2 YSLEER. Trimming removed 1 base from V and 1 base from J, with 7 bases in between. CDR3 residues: CASSQVGWNTGELFF. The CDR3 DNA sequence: TGCGCCAGCAGCCAAGTTGGTTGGAACACCGGGGAGCTGTTTTTT.

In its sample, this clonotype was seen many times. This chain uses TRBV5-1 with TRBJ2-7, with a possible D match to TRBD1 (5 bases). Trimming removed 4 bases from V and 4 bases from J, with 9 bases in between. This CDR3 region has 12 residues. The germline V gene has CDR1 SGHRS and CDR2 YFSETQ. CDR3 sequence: CASSPQGYEQYF. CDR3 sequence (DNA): TGCGCCAGCAGCCCGCAGGGTTACGAGCAGTACTTC. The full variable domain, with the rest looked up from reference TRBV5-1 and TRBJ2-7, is KAGVTQTPRYLIKTRGQQVTLSCSPISGHRSVSWYQQTPGQGLQFLFEYFSETQRNKGNFPGRFSGRQFSNSRSEMNVSTLELGDSALYLCASSPQGYEQYFGPGTRLTVT.

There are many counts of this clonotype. The CDR3 reads CASTGIAVYTDTQYF. The DNA of the CDR3 is TGTGCCAGCACTGGGATAGCGGTTTATACGGATACGCAGTATTTT. This chain uses TRBV2 with TRBJ2-3; D may be TRBD2 (6 bases). CDR1 and CDR2 (germline): SNHLY, FYNNEI. V was shortened by 7 bases and J by 6 bases, with 20 bases between the two germline ends. The CDR3 covers 15 residues. Complete variable domain (other parts from reference TRBV2 and TRBJ2-3): EPEVTQTPSHQVTQMGQEVILRCVPISNHLYFYWYRQILGQKVEFLVSFYNNEISEKSEIFDDQFSVERPDGSNFTLKIRSTKLEDSAMYFCASTGIAVYTDTQYFGPGTRLTVL.

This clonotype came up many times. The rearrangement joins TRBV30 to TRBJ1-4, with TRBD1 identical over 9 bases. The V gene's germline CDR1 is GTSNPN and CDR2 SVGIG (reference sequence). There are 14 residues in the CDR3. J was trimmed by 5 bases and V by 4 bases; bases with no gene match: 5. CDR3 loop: CAWTPGTGNEKLFF. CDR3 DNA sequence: TGTGCCTGGACCCCCGGGACAGGGAATGAAAAACTGTTTTTT. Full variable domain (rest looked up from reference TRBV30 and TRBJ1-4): SQTIHQWPATLVQPVGSPLSLECTVEGTSNPNLYWYRQAAGRGLQLLFYSVGIGQISSEVPQNLSASRPQDRQFILSSKKLLLSDSGFYLCAWTPGTGNEKLFFGSGTQLSVL.

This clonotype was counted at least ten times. The CDR3 DNA follows: TGTGCCAGCAGAGTACGGACACAAGAGACCCAGTACTTC. This encodes CASRVRTQETQYF. V and J are TRBV2 and TRBJ2-5, with TRBD1 as a possible D gene (5 bases). V gave up 6 bases and J gave up 2 bases, with 10 bases separating them. CDR1 is SNHLY and CDR2 is FYNNEI in the germline V gene. The CDR3 is 13 residues long.

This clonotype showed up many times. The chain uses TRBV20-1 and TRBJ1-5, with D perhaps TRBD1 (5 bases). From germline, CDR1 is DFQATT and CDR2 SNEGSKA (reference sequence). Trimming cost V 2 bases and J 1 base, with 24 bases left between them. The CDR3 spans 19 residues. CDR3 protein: CSARPSVGALDSSNQPQHF. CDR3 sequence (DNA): TGCAGTGCTAGACCCTCTGTTGGGGCACTCGATTCGAGCAATCAGCCCCAGCATTTT.

The CDR3 DNA reads TGTGCCAGCAGCTTTGGGGGCTCCTACGAGCAGTACTTC. Protein: CASSFGGSYEQYF. J is TRBJ2-7 and V is TRBV5-6; D may correspond to TRBD1 or TRBD2 (5 bases each). Germline V gene lookup returns CDR1 SGHDT and CDR2 YYEEEE. V shed 2 bases and J shed 0 bases, with 6 bases lying between them. The CDR3 spans 13 residues.